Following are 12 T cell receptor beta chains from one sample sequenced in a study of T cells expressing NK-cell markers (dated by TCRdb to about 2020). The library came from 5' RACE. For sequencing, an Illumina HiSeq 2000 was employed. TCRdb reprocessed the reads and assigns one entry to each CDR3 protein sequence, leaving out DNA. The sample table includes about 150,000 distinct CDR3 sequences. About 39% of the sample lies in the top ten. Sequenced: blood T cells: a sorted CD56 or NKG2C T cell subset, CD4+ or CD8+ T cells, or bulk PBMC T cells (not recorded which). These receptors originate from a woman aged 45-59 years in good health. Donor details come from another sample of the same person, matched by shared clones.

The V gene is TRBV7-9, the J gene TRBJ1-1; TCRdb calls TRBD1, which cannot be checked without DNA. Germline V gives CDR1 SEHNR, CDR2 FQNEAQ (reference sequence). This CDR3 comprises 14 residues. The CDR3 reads CASSLDLGPTEAFF.

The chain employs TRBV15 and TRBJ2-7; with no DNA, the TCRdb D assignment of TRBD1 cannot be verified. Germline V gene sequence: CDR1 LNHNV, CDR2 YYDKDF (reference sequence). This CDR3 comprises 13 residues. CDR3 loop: CATSPRVSYEQYF.

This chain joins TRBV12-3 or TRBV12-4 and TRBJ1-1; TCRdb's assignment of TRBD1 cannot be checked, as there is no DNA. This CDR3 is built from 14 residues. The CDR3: CASSLVGLDREAFF.

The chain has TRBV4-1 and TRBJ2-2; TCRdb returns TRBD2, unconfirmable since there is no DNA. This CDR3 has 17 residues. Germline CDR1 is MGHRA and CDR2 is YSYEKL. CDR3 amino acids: CASSQVWEGQLTGELFF.

The CDR3 sequence is CASSMDRLDETQYF. This chain links TRBV9 with TRBJ2-5; TCRdb reports TRBD1, a call that lacks DNA to check it against. The CDR3 is 14 amino acids. Germline V gives CDR1 SGDLS, CDR2 YYNGEE.

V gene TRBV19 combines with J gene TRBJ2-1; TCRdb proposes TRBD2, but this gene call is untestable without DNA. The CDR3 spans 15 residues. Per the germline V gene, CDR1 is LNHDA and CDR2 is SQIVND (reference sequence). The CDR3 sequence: CASSLAGVGYNEQFF.

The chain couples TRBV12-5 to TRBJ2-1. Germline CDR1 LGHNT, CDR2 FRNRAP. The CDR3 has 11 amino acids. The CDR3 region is CASGGYNEQFF.

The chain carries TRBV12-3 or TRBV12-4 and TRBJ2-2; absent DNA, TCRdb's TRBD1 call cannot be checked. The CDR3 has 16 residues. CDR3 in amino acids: CASSPGQGANTGELFF.

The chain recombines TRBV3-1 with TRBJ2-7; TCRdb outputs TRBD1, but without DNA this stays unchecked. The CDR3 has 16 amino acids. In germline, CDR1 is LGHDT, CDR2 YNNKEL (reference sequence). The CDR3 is CASSQDPLGLSYEQYF.

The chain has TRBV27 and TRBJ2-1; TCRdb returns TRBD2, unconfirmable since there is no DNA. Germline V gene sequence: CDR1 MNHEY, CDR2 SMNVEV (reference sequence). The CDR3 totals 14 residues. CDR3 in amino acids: CASSWVSGSHEQFF.

The CDR3 sequence: CASSAGGRPGETQYF. V usage is TRBV25-1 and J usage is TRBJ2-5; without DNA, the TCRdb call of TRBD1 cannot be checked. The length of the CDR3 is 15 residues. Germline V lookup: CDR1 MGHDK, CDR2 SYGVNS.

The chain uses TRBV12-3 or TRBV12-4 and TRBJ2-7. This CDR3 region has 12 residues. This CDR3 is CASRGIIGEQYF.